A selection of T cell receptor beta chains follows, all from one sample in a study of T cell responses to AZD1222 COVID-19 vaccine. The table came from immunoSEQ multiplex PCR; TCRdb's copy has only in-frame clones and leaves some out. The sample contains some 190,000 clones, around nine tenths of which appear only once. Sample: peripheral blood, taken on day 0 of AZD1222 vaccination. The receptors come from an adult in good health. Both conserved end residues are part of each CDR3. The order of the fields is V gene, D gene, clone size, J gene, CDR3 DNA, CDR3 protein. A D gene is named only where the DNA matches it firmly. Only some rows state a clone size, as once, few, many or a class for expanded clones.

>TRBV12-3/TRBV12-4|NA|once|TRBJ1-2
TGTGCCAGCAGTTCCCAGAACGATATCGGCTACACCTTC
CASSSQNDIGYTF
>TRBV10-1|NA|NA|TRBJ1-1
TGCGCCAGCAGTGAGCAGGGGAAGGACACTGAAGCTTTCTTT
CASSEQGKDTEAFF
>TRBV23-1|NA|NA|TRBJ2-1
TGCGCCAGCAGTCAATCGGACTCCAGGGCAGGGCCCAGCTCCTACAATGAGCAGTTCTTC
CASSQSDSRAGPSSYNEQFF
>TRBV9|TRBD2|NA|TRBJ2-5
TGTGCCAGCAGCCCGGGACTAGCATGGGAGACCCAGTACTTC
CASSPGLAWETQYF
>TRBV7-2|TRBD1|NA|TRBJ1-2
TGTGCCAGCAGCTTAGCTTGGGGTCGACCCGGGACAGGAAACCTCTATGGCTACACCTTC
CASSLAWGRPGTGNLYGYTF
>TRBV6-5|NA|NA|TRBJ1-3
TGTGCCGGGTCGAGGGGCTGGGGAAACACCATATATTTT
CAGSRGWGNTIYF
>TRBV18|NA|NA|TRBJ2-7
TGTGCCAGCTCACCACCGGGTCTCCCCCTGGGAGAGCAGTACTTC
CASSPPGLPLGEQYF
>TRBV7-2|TRBD2|once|TRBJ2-2
TGTGCCAGCAGCTTATTCAGTCTAGCGGGGGGGTCCGGGGAGCTGTTTTTT
CASSLFSLAGGSGELFF
>TRBV12-5|NA|NA|TRBJ2-6
TGTGCTAGTGGTCTCCGCAGGATGAGCTCTGGGGCCAACGTCCTGACTTTC
CASGLRRMSSGANVLTF
>TRBV27|NA|NA|TRBJ2-7
TGTGCCAGCAGTTTATCGATGCGGGCCTACGAGCAGTACTTC
CASSLSMRAYEQYF
>TRBV5-6|TRBD2|NA|TRBJ2-1
TGTGCCAGCAGCTTGGACCGGACTAGCGGGGGGTACTACAATGAGCAGTTCTTC
CASSLDRTSGGYYNEQFF
>TRBV27|NA|NA|TRBJ2-6
TGTGCCAGCAGTTTTGGGACTGGGGCCAACGTCCTGACTTTC
CASSFGTGANVLTF
>TRBV30|TRBD1|NA|TRBJ1-3
TGTGCCTGGAGTGATGAACAGGGGAGAGGAAACACCATATATTTT
CAWSDEQGRGNTIYF
>TRBV5-1|NA|NA|TRBJ1-3
TGCGCCAGCAGGAACGTCGTCTCTGGAAACACCATATATTTT
CASRNVVSGNTIYF
>TRBV18|NA|NA|TRBJ2-2
TGTGCCAGCTCACCCCTGGGAACCGGGGAGCTGTTTTTT
CASSPLGTGELFF
>TRBV6-2/TRBV6-3|TRBD2|NA|TRBJ2-7
TGTGCCAGCAGTCAAGCGGGGGGAGCTTTTGAGCAGTACTTC
CASSQAGGAFEQYF
>TRBV27|NA|NA|TRBJ2-1
TGTGCCAGCAGGACAGCCGCCCTCTACAATGAGCAGTTCTTC
CASRTAALYNEQFF
>TRBV19|NA|NA|TRBJ2-1
TGTGCCAGTAGGGCAGACAGGAGCTCCTACAATGAGCAGTTCTTC
CASRADRSSYNEQFF
>TRBV12-3/TRBV12-4|NA|once|TRBJ1-6
TGTGCCAGCAGCCTAAGACTGGATTCACCCCTCCACTTT
CASSLRLDSPLHF
>TRBV29-1|NA|NA|TRBJ2-2
TGCAGCGTTGCCTACACCGACACCGGGGAGCTGTTTTTT
CSVAYTDTGELFF
>TRBV18|TRBD1|once|TRBJ1-5
TGTGCCAGCTCAACGACAGGGGGAGATCAGCCCCAGCATTTT
CASSTTGGDQPQHF